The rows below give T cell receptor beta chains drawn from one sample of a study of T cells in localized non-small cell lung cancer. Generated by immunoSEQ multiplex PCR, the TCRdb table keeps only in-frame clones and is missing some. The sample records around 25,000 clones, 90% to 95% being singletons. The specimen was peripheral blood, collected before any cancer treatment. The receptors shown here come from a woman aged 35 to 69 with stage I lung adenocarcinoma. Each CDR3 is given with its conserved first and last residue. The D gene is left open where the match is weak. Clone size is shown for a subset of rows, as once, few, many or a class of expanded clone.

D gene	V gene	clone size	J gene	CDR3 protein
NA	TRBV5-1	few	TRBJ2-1	CASSSSDPREQFF
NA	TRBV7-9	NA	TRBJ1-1	CASSFGVAGTEAFF
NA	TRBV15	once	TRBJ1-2	CATSRAGSIYGYTF
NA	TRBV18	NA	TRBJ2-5	CATSTTQSMEETQYF
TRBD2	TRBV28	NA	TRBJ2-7	CASRGASGTYEQYF
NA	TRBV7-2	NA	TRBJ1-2	CASSLPRGGDGYTF
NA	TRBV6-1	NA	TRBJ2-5	CASKALAREETQYF
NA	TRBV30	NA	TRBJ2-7	CAWTTTRSQQYF
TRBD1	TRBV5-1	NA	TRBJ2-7	CASMPAGGLDEQYF
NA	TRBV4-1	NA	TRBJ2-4	CASSQGMEKAKNIQYF
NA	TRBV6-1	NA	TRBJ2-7	CASNLPSYEQYF
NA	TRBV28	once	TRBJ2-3	CASSLWSGPTDTQYF
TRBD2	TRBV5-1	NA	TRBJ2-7	CASSLAGSPNEQYF
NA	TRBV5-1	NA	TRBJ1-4	CASSLGRSGSGEKLFF
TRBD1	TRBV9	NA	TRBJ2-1	CASSVAGGGEQFF
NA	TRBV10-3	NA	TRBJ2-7	CAISNERVYEQYF
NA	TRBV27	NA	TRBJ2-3	CASSWRPAEGTDTQYF
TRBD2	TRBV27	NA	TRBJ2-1	CASRVLAGPYNEQFF
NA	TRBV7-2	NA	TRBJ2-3	CASSFRQEADTQYF
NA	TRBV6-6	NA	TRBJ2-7	CASSRGYEQYF
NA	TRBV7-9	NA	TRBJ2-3	CASSSWTHYTQYF
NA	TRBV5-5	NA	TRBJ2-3	CASSPRTPVGGDTQYF
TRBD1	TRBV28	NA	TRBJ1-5	CASSPPPDRAMVAQHF
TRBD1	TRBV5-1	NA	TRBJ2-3	CASGQGATDTQYF
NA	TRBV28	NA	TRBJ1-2	CASSSGNYGYTF
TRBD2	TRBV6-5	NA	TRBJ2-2	CASSYGTSGRAGELFF
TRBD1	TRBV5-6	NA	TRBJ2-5	CASSGRGKETQYF
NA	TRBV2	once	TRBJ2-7	CASSLFRGSSYEQYF
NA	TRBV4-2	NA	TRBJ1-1	CASSQEGWRQSTGKAFF
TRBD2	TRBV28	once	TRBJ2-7	CASSHSSSGGGYEQYF
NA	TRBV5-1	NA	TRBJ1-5	CASAFAVAQPQHF
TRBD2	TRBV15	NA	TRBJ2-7	CATSRDIAGGDEQYF
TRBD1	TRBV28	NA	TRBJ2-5	CASSSPTGGQETQYF
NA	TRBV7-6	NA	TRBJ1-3	CASSFEGAGNTIYF
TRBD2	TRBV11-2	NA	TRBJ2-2	CASSFLAGGNTGELFF
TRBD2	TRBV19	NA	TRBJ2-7	CASSNRREGRSEQYF
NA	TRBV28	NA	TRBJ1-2	CASTRQDGYTF
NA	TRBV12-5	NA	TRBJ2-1	CASGPPIRDRRTSEDDNEQFF
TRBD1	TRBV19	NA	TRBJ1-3	CASSPPGQGARGNTIYF
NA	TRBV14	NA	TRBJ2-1	CASSQVRVLSYNEQFF
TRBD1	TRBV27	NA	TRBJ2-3	CAIGGQGWNTQYF
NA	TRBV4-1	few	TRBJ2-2	CASRHGPNTGELFF
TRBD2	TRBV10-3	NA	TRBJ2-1	CAISGRGSGSRRDEQFF
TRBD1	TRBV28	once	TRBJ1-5	CASSFGVTGDQPQHF
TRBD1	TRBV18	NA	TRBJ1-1	CASSQGPGQPNTEAFF
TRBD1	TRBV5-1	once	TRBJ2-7	CASSLGQGPFYEQYF
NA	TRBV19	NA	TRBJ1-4	CASTPGITNEKLFF
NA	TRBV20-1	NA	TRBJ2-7	CSAPRLYEQYF
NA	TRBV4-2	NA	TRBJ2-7	CASSQGHGGAYEQYF
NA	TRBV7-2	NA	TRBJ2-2	CASSLVGGRRTGELFF
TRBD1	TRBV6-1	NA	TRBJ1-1	CASSERQGDTEAFF
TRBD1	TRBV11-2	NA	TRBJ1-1	CASSSTSRDRGLGEAFF
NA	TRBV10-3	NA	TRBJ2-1	CAISDLRSSYNEQFF
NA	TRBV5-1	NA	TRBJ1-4	CASSKDSYSNEKLFF
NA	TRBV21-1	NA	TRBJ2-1	CASSNCRWEGAYYNEQFF
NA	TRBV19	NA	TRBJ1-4	CASTTSGAYNEKLFF
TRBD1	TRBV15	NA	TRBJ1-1	CATSRRQGTQAFF